The following is a T cell receptor (beta chain) sequence with its context. The record originates from a study of read filtering for tumor transcriptome and immune sequencing. The CDR3 contains 12 residues. The junction had 7 bases not matched to a gene; V was cut back by 5 bases and J by 14 bases. The germline V gene has CDR1 MNHEY and CDR2 SVGEGT. From roughly 390 ng of RNA, a library with molecular barcoded alpha/delta and beta/gamma adaptors was made. TCRdb reprocessed the reads with MiXCR, giving one entry per CDR3 protein. The data show more than 100,000 distinct CDR3 sequences, less than 15% seen once.

The rearrangement joins TRBV6-2 or TRBV6-3 to TRBJ2-3; TRBD1 matches at 10 bases. Sequenced material: a population of CD138-negative cells sorted from bone marrow. The sequence was collected from a donor older than 35 with multiple myeloma. The CDR3 region has the DNA TGTGCCAGCAGTGCCCCGGGACAGGGGAGGTATTTT. Translation gives CASSAPGQGRYF.